The next 9 T cell receptor beta chains were all read from a single sample in a study of neurological immune-mediated disorders. Described time point: technical triplicate 1. TCRdb passed the 5' RACE reads through MiXCR, listing each CDR3 protein once. This table has about 38,000 distinct CDR3 sequences, around 10% appearing once. Specimen: PBMCs. These receptor sequences come from a man aged 55 to 69 with HTLV-1-associated myelopathy (HAM/TSP).

The genes are TRBV20-1 and TRBJ1-5; the D gene is possibly TRBD1 (5 bases). Trimming removed 5 bases at V and 1 base at J, with 12 bases between. The CDR3 spans 14 residues. Germline V gene data show CDR1 as DFQATT and CDR2 as SNEGSKA (reference sequence). The CDR3 spells CSAWVWGSNQPQHF. DNA for the CDR3: TGCAGTGCTTGGGTTTGGGGGAGCAATCAGCCCCAGCATTTT.

The CDR3 bases are TGTGCCAGTAAGTGGGACAGGGGAGCAGATACGCAGTATTTT. Encoded protein: CASKWDRGADTQYF. The chain combines TRBV19 with TRBJ2-3, with 10 bases lining up with TRBD1. Germline V lookup: CDR1 LNHDA, CDR2 SQIVND (reference sequence). There are 14 residues in the CDR3. V lost 7 bases to trimming and J lost 4 bases; unmatched junction nucleotides: 5.

This clonotype has at least ten counts. The genes are TRBV20-1 and TRBJ2-7; TRBD1 matches 7 bases. The ends lost 4 bases at V and 4 bases at J; junction bases unmatched: 7. The CDR3 length is 13 residues. Germline V gene sequence: CDR1 DFQATT, CDR2 SNEGSKA (reference sequence). This chain's CDR3 is CSATPRDRYEQYF. Written as DNA, the CDR3 is TGCAGTGCTACCCCCCGGGACAGATACGAGCAGTACTTC.

This clonotype was found many times. The chain links TRBV5-1 to TRBJ2-3; D unresolved. CDR3 length: 14 residues. The germline gives CDR1 SGHRS, CDR2 YFSETQ. V was shortened by 2 bases and J by 1 base, with 8 bases between the two germline ends. CDR3 in DNA: TGCGCCAGCAGCTTCTCTTGGGGCACAGATACGCAGTATTTT. It translates to CASSFSWGTDTQYF.

This clonotype was recorded many times. V gene TRBV15 combines with J gene TRBJ1-2; D call uncertain. V was cut by 0 bases and J by 8 bases, with 10 bases left in between. Germline V lookup: CDR1 LNHNV, CDR2 YYDKDF (reference sequence). This CDR3 spans 13 amino acids. The CDR3 region has the DNA TGTGCCACCAGCAGAGATCACGGAGGGGGCTACACCTTC. Its protein product is CATSRDHGGGYTF.

This clonotype occurred many times. V and J are TRBV7-8 and TRBJ2-7, with D possibly TRBD1 on 6 matching bases. Trimming removed 5 bases at V and 7 bases at J, with 18 bases between. This CDR3 is built from 14 residues. The germline V gene has CDR1 SGHVS and CDR2 FQNEAQ. CDR3 in DNA: TGTGCCAGCAGCCCGACCTTGCAGGGGCAGGAGCAGTACTTC. Translation gives CASSPTLQGQEQYF.

This clonotype was detected a few times. A much larger clone sits a single nucleotide away, making a read error possible. The chain employs TRBV19 and TRBJ2-3; 8 positions match TRBD2. CDR3 length equals 13 residues. CDR1 and CDR2 (germline): LNHDA, SQIVND (reference sequence). This chain's CDR3 is CSSSTGGGDTQYF. The CDR3, as DNA: TGTTCCAGTAGTACCGGGGGGGGAGATACGCAGTATTTT.

This clonotype was observed many times. The chain employs TRBV12-3 or TRBV12-4 and TRBJ2-7; TRBD1 aligns across 10 bases. The length of the CDR3 is 14 residues. V lost 5 bases and J lost 4; bases outside the gene matches: 5. The CDR3 region has the DNA TGTGCCAGCAGTGAAGACAGGGGGCAATACGAGCAGTACTTC. This encodes CASSEDRGQYEQYF.

This clonotype was seen many times. The J gene is TRBJ1-4, the V gene TRBV2, with 7 bases matching TRBD1. V shed 2 bases, J shed 5 bases, and the junction held 2 bases outside the gene matches. This CDR3 spans 14 amino acids. The germline V gene has CDR1 SNHLY and CDR2 FYNNEI. CDR3: CASSEQGVNEKLFF. DNA of the CDR3: TGTGCCAGCAGTGAACAGGGGGTGAATGAAAAACTGTTTTTT.